The rows below give T cell receptor beta chains drawn from one sample of a study of beta chain features in type 1 diabetes. Data came from immunoSEQ multiplex PCR; TCRdb stores just in-frame clones and leaves some out. The sample has around 340,000 clones; roughly 8.8% are singletons. What was sequenced was central memory CD4+ T cells from blood. These receptors all stem from a man aged 25 to 40 with type 1 diabetes. Each CDR3 is given with its conserved first and last residue. D genes are given only for firm matches. For some rows the clone size is stated as once, few or many, or as a class when expanded; others skip it.

v_gene,j_gene,d_gene,abundance,CDR3aa,CDR3nt
TRBV7-2,TRBJ1-1,-,-,CASSTAGALTEAFF,TGTGCCAGCAGCACCGCCGGGGCGCTGACTGAAGCTTTCTTT
TRBV27,TRBJ2-3,-,few,CASSYGRAGREDTQYF,TGTGCCAGCAGTTATGGTCGGGCAGGGCGCGAAGATACGCAGTATTTT
TRBV9,TRBJ1-2,-,many,CASSPLPTGGMAYGYTF,TGTGCCAGCAGCCCACTCCCGACAGGAGGAATGGCCTATGGCTACACCTTC
TRBV25-1,TRBJ2-7,-,few,CASSEVSMEQYF,TGTGCCAGCAGTGAGGTGTCGATGGAGCAGTACTTC
TRBV30,TRBJ2-2,TRBD2,-,CAWGLAGGNTGELFF,TGTGCCTGGGGCCTAGCGGGGGGTAACACCGGGGAGCTGTTTTTT
TRBV7-9,TRBJ2-2,-,-,CASSTQGRRTGELFF,TGTGCCAGCAGCACACAGGGGAGGCGCACCGGGGAGCTGTTTTTT
TRBV19,TRBJ1-1,-,-,CASSMNDEAFF,TGTGCCAGTAGTATGAATGATGAAGCTTTCTTT
TRBV10-3,TRBJ1-5,-,-,CAISESGGNQPQHF,TGTGCCATCAGTGAATCGGGAGGTAATCAGCCCCAGCATTTT
TRBV5-1,TRBJ1-1,TRBD1,-,CASSQGQGASEAFF,TGCGCCAGCAGCCAGGGACAGGGGGCCTCTGAAGCTTTCTTT
TRBV2,TRBJ1-5,-,once,CASRGLPHQPQHF,TGTGCCAGCAGGGGGCTCCCCCATCAGCCCCAGCATTTT
TRBV10-3,TRBJ2-7,-,-,CAISADGTYEQYF,TGTGCCATCAGTGCAGACGGGACCTACGAGCAGTACTTC
TRBV11-2,TRBJ2-4,TRBD1,-,CASSVRGPAKNIQYF,TGTGCCAGCAGCGTCAGGGGGCCTGCCAAAAACATTCAGTACTTC
TRBV7-2,TRBJ1-2,TRBD1,-,CASSHGQGNYGYTF,TGTGCCAGCAGCCATGGACAGGGAAACTATGGCTACACCTTC
TRBV14,TRBJ1-2,-,few,CASSLSVNYGYTF,TGTGCCAGCAGCCTTTCGGTAAACTATGGCTACACCTTC
TRBV7-7,TRBJ2-5,TRBD2,few,CASSLTTSGQETQYF,TGTGCCAGCAGCCTCACGACTAGCGGCCAAGAGACCCAGTACTTC
TRBV29-1,TRBJ1-2,-,-,CSVENNNYGYTF,TGCAGCGTTGAAAATAATAACTATGGCTACACCTTC
TRBV30,TRBJ2-2,-,-,CAWSLQHTNTGELFF,TGTGCCTGGAGTTTGCAGCACACGAACACCGGGGAGCTGTTTTTT
TRBV6-5,TRBJ1-4,-,few,CASREDGNEKLFF,TGTGCCAGCAGGGAGGACGGTAATGAAAAACTGTTTTTT